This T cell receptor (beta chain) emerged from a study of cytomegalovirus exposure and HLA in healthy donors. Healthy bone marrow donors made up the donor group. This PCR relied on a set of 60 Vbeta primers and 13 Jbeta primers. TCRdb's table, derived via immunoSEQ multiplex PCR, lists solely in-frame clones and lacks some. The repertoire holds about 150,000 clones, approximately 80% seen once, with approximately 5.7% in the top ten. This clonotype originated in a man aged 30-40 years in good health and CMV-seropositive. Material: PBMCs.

CDR3 nucleotide sequence: TGCGCCAGCAGCCAAGATAGGGGGCCTAATCAGCCCCAGCATTTT. Translating gives CASSQDRGPNQPQHF. This chain links TRBV4-1 with TRBJ1-5; 7 positions match TRBD1. Germline V CDR1 and CDR2: MGHRA, YSYEKL. The CDR3 is 15 amino acids. The junction had 3 bases not matched to a gene; V was cut back by 0 bases and J by 4 bases.